This TCR beta chain was recorded in a study of cytomegalovirus exposure and HLA in healthy donors (dated 2017 in TCRdb). General notes on the study: According to a later analysis, one platform produced both the 110 or so validation repertoires and the roughly 650 repertoires of the first cohort. Along with the roughly 670-subject first cohort, a separate validation cohort of over 90 different subjects was used. To predict cytomegalovirus infection status, the study combined high-throughput TCR immunosequencing, statistical association of individual TCRs with disease status, and machine learning. The aim of the study was to test whether cataloging public T cell receptors could identify signatures of past pathogen exposure. General conclusions and limits of the study: The study listed over 150 TCR beta chains as associated with cytomegalovirus. Of the cluster scores, roughly 95% were above 0 in a later analysis, which found that TCRs clustered in the first cohort also tended to co-occur in the approximately 110 validation repertoires. A later analysis had no HLA typing for the validation cohort, so co-occurrence there was scored across all 130 or so repertoires. According to the authors, the approach could potentially be generalized to other disease states and immunological phenotypes. A few of the identified cytomegalovirus-associated TCR beta chains were confirmed in vitro to be specific for cytomegalovirus antigens. The classifier was reported to diagnose cytomegalovirus status with high specificity and sensitivity in both the original and validation cohorts. Across donors, most TCR sequences were observed very rarely, whereas some public TCRs were present in many individuals.

The method behind the library was the immunoSEQ multiplex PCR assay. The original pipeline was this. A statistical classification framework was developed to diagnose cytomegalovirus status using the catalog of TCR beta chain sequences. Entries here come from immuneACCESS through TCRdb and include only in-frame sequences with V and J called. Some clones fail to appear in such tables; in the studies checked, an unresolved V gene covers under half of the shortfall, and the cause of the remainder is unknown. The DNA was the basis for D and trimming; V, J and clone size are from that table. The sample records about 120,000 clones, 75% to 90% of which are singletons. The ten most abundant clones make up 1.1% of the sample. The donors were included in the validation cohort of 120 subjects, a group kept apart from the 666-subject first cohort. Sequences LNHDA (CDR1) and SQIVND (CDR2) are obtained from the germline V gene (reference sequence). Spanning cysteine to phenylalanine, the CDR3 consists of 15 amino acids. The retained sequence is limited to the CDR3, 45 bases, with the frame set at the first base. V drops 2 bases and J drops 2 bases, leaving 12 bases in between.

To note about this clone: The target of this receptor is not known. Per-base quality was not reported, and no clone a single base away is much larger than it.

Sequencing was carried out using PBMCs. In this chain, TRBV19 is recombined with TRBJ1-2; TRBD1 is perhaps the D gene, given 5 matching bases. This clonotype was obtained from a woman in her late teens or twenties in good health and CMV-seronegative. The CDR3 here reads CASSIPTKGNYGYTF. The bases are TGTGCCAGTAGTATACCGACGAAGGGGAACTATGGCTACACCTTC.